This TCR beta chain was sequenced in a study of blood T cells in healthy people across ages. Per-sample yields of isolated PBMCs were at least 6 million. For the second PCR, which ran for roughly 7 to 11 cycles, a sample-barcoded 5' primer and a J-beta primer mix were used. Each CDR3 protein gets one entry after TCRdb re-called the 5' RACE reads with MiXCR. The sample has around 1.7 million distinct CDR3 sequences; roughly 28% are singletons. Deletions cut 4 bases from V and 3 bases from J, with 7 bases between. Per germline, CDR1 WSHSY and CDR2 SAAADI. CDR3 length: 14 residues. In this sample, this clonotype turned up a few times.

The sample comprised blood. The TCR sequence derives from a woman in her twenties or thirties in good health. The chain employs TRBV10-2 and TRBJ1-6; D call uncertain. DNA for the CDR3: TGCGCCAGCAGTGCGGGCAGCTATAATTCACCCCTCCACTTT. It codes for CASSAGSYNSPLHF.